This T cell receptor beta chain was recorded in a study of blood T cell repertoires in COVID-19. Study context: From the United States, Italy and Spain came samples of acute and convalescent COVID-19. The analysed material was cDNA or gDNA that came from T cells, B-cell-depleted T cells, or PBMCs.

Original methodology: The authors estimated nucleated cell counts from reference gene primer amplification. Using immunoSEQ multiplex PCR, the repertoire was profiled, and TCRdb retains in-frame clones only, with some absent. The D gene and trimming were derived from the DNA, and the V and J assignments and clone size from that table. This table holds around 250,000 clones, around nine tenths found once. CDR1 and CDR2 (germline): SGHAT, FQNNGV. The CDR3 length is 14 residues. J gave up 1 base and V 5 bases, and 4 bases lay outside the gene matches. The V gene is TRBV11-2, the J gene TRBJ2-5, with 7 bases identical to TRBD2. The TCR comes from a woman aged 55 to 70 who had recovered from COVID-19. The sample taken for sequencing was peripheral blood. CDR3 sequence: CASSTLAPQETQYF. CDR3 DNA: TGTGCCAGCAGCACACTAGCGCCCCAAGAGACCCAGTACTTC.